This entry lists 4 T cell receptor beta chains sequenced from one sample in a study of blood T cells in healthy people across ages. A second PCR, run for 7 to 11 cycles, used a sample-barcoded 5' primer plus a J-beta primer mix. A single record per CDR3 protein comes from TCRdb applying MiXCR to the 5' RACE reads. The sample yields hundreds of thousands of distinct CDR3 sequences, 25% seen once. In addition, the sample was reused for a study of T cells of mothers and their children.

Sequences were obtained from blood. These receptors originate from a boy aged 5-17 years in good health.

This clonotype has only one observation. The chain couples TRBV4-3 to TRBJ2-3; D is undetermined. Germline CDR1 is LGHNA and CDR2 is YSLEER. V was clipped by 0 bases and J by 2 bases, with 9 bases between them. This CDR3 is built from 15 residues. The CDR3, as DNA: TGCGCCAGCAGCCAAGATCGACGACACACAGATACGCAGTATTTT. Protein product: CASSQDRRHTDTQYF.

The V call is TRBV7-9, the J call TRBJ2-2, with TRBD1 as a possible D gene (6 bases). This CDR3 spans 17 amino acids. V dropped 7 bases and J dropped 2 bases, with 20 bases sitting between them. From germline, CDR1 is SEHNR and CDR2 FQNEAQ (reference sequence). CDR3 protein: CASTSFLTGTNTGELFF. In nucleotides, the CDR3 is TGTGCCAGCACTTCTTTCCTAACCGGGACAAACACCGGGGAGCTGTTTTTT.

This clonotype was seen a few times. For the CDR3, the DNA is TGTGCCAGTAGTATAGATCTGGCAGGGACCACAGATACGCAGTATTTT. This sequence encodes CASSIDLAGTTDTQYF. V is TRBV19 and J is TRBJ2-3; D may be TRBD1 or TRBD2 (5 bases each). The CDR3 contains 16 residues. The germline V gene has CDR1 LNHDA and CDR2 SQIVND (reference sequence). Trimming cost V 0 bases and J 2 bases, with 12 bases left between them. Filled out from reference TRBV19 and TRBJ2-3, the complete variable domain reads DGGITQSPKYLFRKEGQNVTLSCEQNLNHDAMYWYRQDPGQGLRLIYYSQIVNDFQKGDIAEGYSVSREKKESFPLTVTSAQKNPTAFYLCASSIDLAGTTDTQYFGPGTRLTVL.

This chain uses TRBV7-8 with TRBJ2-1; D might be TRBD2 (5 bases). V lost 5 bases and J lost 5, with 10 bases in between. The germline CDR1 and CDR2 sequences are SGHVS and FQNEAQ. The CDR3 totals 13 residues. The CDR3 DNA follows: TGTGCCAGCAGCCCGTTACTAGACAATGAGCAGTTCTTC. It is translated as CASSPLLDNEQFF. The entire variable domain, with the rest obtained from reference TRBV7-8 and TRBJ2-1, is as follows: GAGVSQSPRYKVAKRGQDVALRCDPISGHVSLFWYQQALGQGPEFLTYFQNEAQLDKSGLPSDRFFAERPEGSVSTLKIQRTQQEDSAVYLCASSPLLDNEQFFGPGTRLTVL.